Listed below are T cell receptor beta chains from one sample, sequenced in a study of type 1 regulatory T cells. Antigen specificity for these receptors is unknown. TCRdb reanalysed the reads using MiXCR and keeps one entry per CDR3 protein. The data hold about 71,000 distinct CDR3 sequences, with less than 25% observed a single time. The material sequenced was cultured type 1 regulatory T (Tr1) cells, either the whole culture or a sorted fraction (not recorded which). These TCRs come from a human donor in good health. CDR3s include the opening cysteine and the closing phenylalanine or tryptophan. The order of the fields is CDR3 protein, CDR3 DNA, J gene, V gene, clone size, D gene. A D gene is named only where the DNA matches it firmly. Rows may omit the clone size; those that give it use once, few, many or a size class.

CSVEVTSADTQYF	TGCAGCGTCGAAGTGACTAGCGCAGATACGCAGTATTTT	TRBJ2-3	TRBV29-1	.	TRBD2
CASRLRGTDTQYF	TGCGCCAGCAGGTTACGGGGGACAGATACGCAGTATTTT	TRBJ2-3	TRBV5-1	.	.
CASSLVVAGGLGETQYF	TGTGCCAGCAGCTTAGTTGTAGCGGGAGGGCTGGGGGAGACCCAGTACTTC	TRBJ2-5	TRBV7-8	few	TRBD2
CASIPLNSGSRNEQYF	TGTGCCAGCATTCCTCTTAATAGCGGGAGTCGTAACGAGCAGTACTTC	TRBJ2-7	TRBV6-8	many	TRBD2
CAWRSRANTGELFF	TGTGCCTGGAGATCACGGGCGAACACCGGGGAGCTGTTTTTT	TRBJ2-2	TRBV30	.	.
CSARDLGGRSDTQYF	TGCAGTGCTAGAGATCTAGGCGGGAGATCAGATACGCAGTATTTT	TRBJ2-3	TRBV20-1	.	TRBD2
CAISEESWGQPQHF	TGTGCCATCAGTGAGGAATCGTGGGGTCAGCCCCAGCATTTT	TRBJ1-5	TRBV10-3	.	.
CAGSLGAF	TGTGCCGGCAGCTTGGGGGCCTTC	TRBJ2-7	TRBV7-9	.	.
CASSPPMALEQYF	TGTGCCAGCTCACCACCGATGGCGCTCGAGCAGTACTTC	TRBJ2-7	TRBV18	few	.
CASKPTGLYEQYF	TGTGCCAGCAAACCGACAGGGCTTTACGAGCAGTACTTC	TRBJ2-7	TRBV12-3/TRBV12-4	.	TRBD1
CASSEGLAGDGGTQYF	TGTGCCAGCAGCGAAGGACTAGCGGGAGACGGGGGAACGCAGTATTTT	TRBJ2-3	TRBV12-3/TRBV12-4	once	TRBD2
CSARLAPYNEQFF	TGCAGTGCTCGACTAGCACCCTACAATGAGCAGTTCTTC	TRBJ2-1	TRBV20-1	few	TRBD2
CSASFAGVSTDTQYF	TGCAGTGCTAGTTTTGCGGGAGTTTCCACAGATACGCAGTATTTT	TRBJ2-3	TRBV20-1	few	TRBD2
CAWSVGEKLFF	TGTGCCTGGAGTGTGGGAGAAAAACTGTTTTTT	TRBJ1-4	TRBV30	few	.
CASSPGLAGSGNIQYF	TGCGCCAGCAGCCCGGGACTAGCGGGGTCCGGAAACATTCAGTACTTC	TRBJ2-4	TRBV5-1	few	TRBD2
CASSSRPGRGDEQYF	TGCGCCAGCAGTTCGCGACCGGGCAGGGGCGACGAGCAGTACTTC	TRBJ2-7	TRBV5-1	few	.
CATSRDRVTGELFF	TGTGCCACCAGCAGAGATCGGGTCACCGGGGAGCTGTTTTTT	TRBJ2-2	TRBV15	few	.
CASSLGQTSYEQYF	TGTGCCAGCAGTTTGGGACAGACCTCCTACGAGCAGTACTTC	TRBJ2-7	TRBV12-3/TRBV12-4	few	TRBD1
CASSLDYSQETQYF	TGTGCCAGCAGCTTAGATTACTCCCAAGAGACCCAGTACTTC	TRBJ2-5	TRBV7-2	many	.
CASSLEPGGFGYTF	TGTGCCAGCAGCTTAGAGCCAGGGGGCTTTGGCTACACCTTC	TRBJ1-2	TRBV11-2	.	TRBD1
CASSSGLSSGSTDTQYF	TGTGCCAGCAGCTCCGGTTTGAGTAGCGGGAGCACAGATACGCAGTATTTT	TRBJ2-3	TRBV7-8	few	TRBD2
CASSTGSGPQHF	TGTGCCAGCAGCACAGGGTCAGGGCCCCAGCATTTT	TRBJ1-5	TRBV6-6	.	.
CASSFGGSAYEQYF	TGTGCCAGCAGCTTTGGGGGTTCGGCCTACGAGCAGTACTTC	TRBJ2-7	TRBV7-2	few	.
CASRPLANSRTEAFF	TGCGCCAGCAGGCCCTTAGCGAACAGTCGGACTGAAGCTTTCTTT	TRBJ1-1	TRBV5-1	many	.
CASSLGGNSAGELFF	TGTGCTAGCAGCTTAGGTGGTAACTCGGCCGGGGAGCTGTTTTTT	TRBJ2-2	TRBV7-7	few	.
CSVQQSYEQYF	TGCAGCGTTCAACAGTCCTACGAGCAGTACTTC	TRBJ2-7	TRBV29-1	few	.
CASRGTFTGELFF	TGTGCCAGCAGGGGGACTTTCACCGGGGAGCTGTTTTTT	TRBJ2-2	TRBV2	.	.
CASKTGLAKNIQYF	TGTGCCAGCAAGACAGGGCTAGCCAAAAACATTCAGTACTTC	TRBJ2-4	TRBV12-3/TRBV12-4	few	TRBD1
CSARGGQADYEQYF	TGCAGTGCTAGAGGAGGCCAGGCAGATTACGAGCAGTACTTC	TRBJ2-7	TRBV20-1	few	.
CASSFPPGSHEQYF	TGTGCCAGCAGCTTTCCTCCGGGTTCCCACGAGCAGTACTTC	TRBJ2-7	TRBV5-4	few	.
CSARRPGLAGATDTQYF	TGCAGTGCTAGGCGTCCGGGACTAGCGGGAGCCACAGATACGCAGTATTTT	TRBJ2-3	TRBV20-1	once	TRBD2
CASSLAGLRTRGTEAFF	TGCGCCAGCAGCTTGGCCGGGTTAAGGACAAGGGGCACTGAAGCTTTCTTT	TRBJ1-1	TRBV5-1	few	.
CATSNLDSPLHF	TGTGCCACCAGCAACCTTGATTCACCCCTCCACTTT	TRBJ1-6	TRBV15	many	.
CASTPRDRGSGNTIYF	TGTGCCAGCACGCCCCGGGACAGGGGTTCTGGAAACACCATATATTTT	TRBJ1-3	TRBV12-3/TRBV12-4	many	TRBD1
CASSQIGQPQHF	TGTGCCAGCAGCCAAATAGGTCAGCCCCAGCATTTT	TRBJ1-5	TRBV28	.	.
CSVWGQGRTGGNTIYF	TGCAGCGTTTGGGGACAGGGCCGTACCGGAGGAAACACCATATATTTT	TRBJ1-3	TRBV29-1	.	TRBD1
CASSPRGADSPLHF	TGTGCCAGCAGCCCAAGGGGGGCTGATTCACCCCTCCACTTT	TRBJ1-6	TRBV27	.	.
CASRERGSSYNEQFF	TGTGCCAGTAGGGAGCGGGGGTCCTCCTACAATGAGCAGTTCTTC	TRBJ2-1	TRBV19	once	TRBD2
CASTGTGGLGTQYF	TGTGCCAGCACAGGGACGGGAGGGCTTGGTACGCAGTATTTT	TRBJ2-3	TRBV6-5	medium-sized	TRBD2
CASRETRAEQYF	TGTGCCAGCAGAGAGACTAGAGCCGAGCAGTACTTC	TRBJ2-7	TRBV12-3/TRBV12-4	.	.
CASSLGDGKFYEQYF	TGTGCCAGCAGCTTAGGAGACGGCAAGTTCTACGAGCAGTACTTC	TRBJ2-7	TRBV7-8	few	.
CAAGEDRYEQYF	TGTGCCGCAGGGGAGGACAGATACGAGCAGTACTTC	TRBJ2-7	TRBV10-3	.	.
CASSAQVGQRSYEQYF	TGTGCCAGCAGTGCCCAAGTTGGGCAACGCTCCTACGAGCAGTACTTC	TRBJ2-7	TRBV28	.	.
CSVVATGELFF	TGCAGCGTTGTGGCCACCGGGGAGCTGTTTTTT	TRBJ2-2	TRBV29-1	.	.